This T cell receptor (beta chain) emerged from a study of T-cell memory formation after mild COVID-19 listed by TCRdb under 2021. Context from the whole study: TCR sequence clusters from the two donors were largely donor specific. In a couple of donors, T-cell clones that expanded and contracted after mild COVID-19 were tracked by sequencing TCRalpha and TCRbeta repertoires over time. The cohort was made up of two young adult volunteers, one female and one male, who were previously healthy. Summary of the overall study and its limitations: Only two mild cases were covered by the study, and larger cohorts that include severe cases with pre-infection samples were considered necessary. SARS-CoV-2 specificity was not confirmed for the second-wave clones peaking on day 37. Some responding clones were found in pre-infection memory, which suggests that pre-existing cross-reactive memory T cells took part in the SARS-CoV-2 response. Balanced CD4/CD8 phenotypes were observed for clones contracting from day 15 to 85, whereas a bias towards CD4+ was observed for a second wave of clones expanding from day 15 to 37. Contracting CD4+ clones were located mainly in the CM and EM memory subsets, whereas CD8+ clones were found to be enriched in EMRA.

Ficoll-Paque density gradient centrifugation was the method used to isolate PBMCs. The germline V gene gives CDR1 as MGHRA and CDR2 as YSYEKL. Inclusive of the bounding cysteine and phenylalanine, the CDR3 is 17 residues long. Left in the record is the CDR3 DNA by itself, 51 bases read in frame from the first base. V was cut back by 4 bases and J by 8 bases, leaving a gap of 24 bases between them. The run used an Illumina NovaSeq 6000. cDNA libraries for TCRalpha and TCRbeta were prepared by 5'RACE using constant-segment primers, with sample barcodes and unique molecular identifiers added. RNA was extracted from every sample with Trizol reagent. The libraries were amplified in two PCR steps, and the second step added a second sample barcode and Illumina TruSeq adapters. Libraries were sequenced on an Illumina NovaSeq with 2 x 150 bp paired-end reads. Turning to the authors' computational methods: Reads were demultiplexed and collapsed into UMI-guided consensus sequences with migec v1.2.7. With mixcr v2.1.11, UMI consensuses were aligned to TRA and TRB V and J templates and assembled into clonotypes. A clonotype was counted as expanded or contracted only if both edgeR and NoisET called the change significant, with noise models trained on biological replicates. For edgeR calls, the thresholds were a false discovery rate-adjusted p below 0.01 and a log2 fold-change of 1. PCA with hierarchical clustering of max-normalized trajectories of the 1000 most abundant clonotypes was used as exploratory dynamics analysis. Separately sequenced CD4+ and CD8+ repertoires were used to assign the CD4 or CD8 phenotype of responding clones. The public sequencing data were trimmed at Q25 with fastp and processed into clonotypes with MiXCR by TCRdb, which kept only in-frame beta chains. Rows with one shared CDR3 protein collapse into an entry with the most common genes and DNA. The V and J calls and clone size come from TCRdb's table, not from the authors' own analysis. The sample records fewer than 400,000 distinct CDR3 sequences, about 16% of which are singletons. Roughly 21% of the sample is held by the ten biggest clonotypes.

Turning to this clonotype: There is no known antigen for this receptor. Base quality data are lacking; no much larger clone is found one base away.

Sequencing input: PBMCs or a T cell subset sorted from them (not recorded which). In this chain, TRBV4-1 is recombined with TRBJ2-1, with TRBD1 perhaps the D gene, on 6 matching bases. This sequence originates from a man in his late teens or twenties who had mild COVID-19 (a few samples of this study predate the infection). The sample titles of this study are shuffled in the database, so cell type and time point are left out; the donor was told from shared clones. The nucleotide sequence reads TGCGCCAGCAGCCTGAGGTGGAACAGGGTGAGTGCCGATGAGCAGTTCTTC. Translated, it reads CASSLRWNRVSADEQFF.